The subject of this entry is one TCR beta chain. This entry comes from a study of blood T cell repertoires in COVID-19. Study at large: The United States, Italy and Spain provided the acute and convalescent COVID-19 samples. Nucleic acid was either cDNA or gDNA, and it came from T cells, B-cell-depleted T cells, or PBMCs.

Study processing details: Estimation of nucleated cell counts was performed using reference gene primer amplification. Profiling relied on immunoSEQ multiplex PCR, and the TCRdb table lists in-frame clones only, not all of them. V, J and clone size reflect that table, while D and trimming were determined from the DNA. In the table there are around 300,000 clones, about 82% of which are singletons. Germline V gene lookup returns CDR1 WSHSY and CDR2 SAAADI. Trimming cost V 9 bases and J 7 bases; bases outside gene matches: 4. This CDR3 contains 12 residues. The V and J genes are TRBV10-2 and TRBJ2-1; 9 bases are a match to TRBD1. This sequence was found in a woman aged 50 to 65 with active or convalescent COVID-19. The sample consisted of peripheral blood. The CDR3 sequence: CASQTGGNEQFF. For the CDR3, the DNA is TGCGCCAGTCAGACAGGGGGTAATGAGCAGTTCTTC.